The 31 T cell receptor beta chains listed next were all sequenced from one sample in a study of blood T cell repertoires in COVID-19. Using immunoSEQ multiplex PCR, the repertoire was profiled, and TCRdb retains in-frame clones only, with some absent. The repertoire holds roughly 250,000 clones, about 90% seen once, with around 3.5% in the top ten. The material sequenced was peripheral blood. These receptors originate from a middle-aged woman with acute or convalescent COVID-19.

Remarks on this clone: Different DNA sequences within this sample yield the same CDR3. The gene calls are TRBV5-1 and TRBJ2-5; 8 bases line up with TRBD2. The germline V gene has CDR1 SGHRS and CDR2 YFSETQ. The CDR3 has 13 amino acids. Germline trimming cut 4 bases from V and 5 bases from J; bases unmatched to any gene: 4. The CDR3 spells CASSPGGGETQYF. CDR3 bases: TGCGCCAGCAGCCCCGGGGGGGGTGAGACCCAGTACTTC.

The chain has TRBV6-2 or TRBV6-3 and TRBJ2-1, with TRBD2 as a possible D gene (6 bases). Germline V lookup: CDR1 MNHEY, CDR2 SVGEGT. This CDR3 has 18 amino acids. V lost 3 bases and J lost 0, with 18 bases in between. The CDR3 DNA is TGTGCCAGCAGTTATCAATGGACTACTTCAAGCTCCTACAATGAGCAGTTCTTC. Translation gives CASSYQWTTSSSYNEQFF.

This chain links TRBV7-8 with TRBJ2-7; 9 bases are a match to TRBD2. This CDR3 is 16 amino acids long. CDR1 SGHVS and CDR2 FQNEAQ come from the germline V gene. J was trimmed by 5 bases and V by 0 bases; bases with no gene match: 8. The chain's CDR3 is CASSLAVSGGWNEQYV. As DNA, the CDR3 is TGTGCCAGCAGCTTAGCGGTCAGCGGGGGGTGGAACGAGCAGTACGTC.

The chain joins TRBV6-4 to TRBJ1-1; D possibly corresponds to TRBD1 (6 bases). Germline V gene data show CDR1 as MRHNA and CDR2 as SNTAGT. Trimming left V 6 bases short and J 3 bases short, with 11 bases between. The CDR3 has 13 residues. The chain's CDR3 is CASRQGGDTEAFF. DNA for the CDR3: TGTGCCAGCAGACAAGGGGGGGACACTGAAGCTTTCTTT.

V gene TRBV27 combines with J gene TRBJ1-5; 9 nucleotides match TRBD1. This CDR3 comprises 15 residues. Unmatched junction bases numbered 8, after V lost 2 bases and J lost 9 bases. Germline V CDR1 and CDR2: MNHEY, SMNVEV (reference sequence). This CDR3 is CASSLGQGLQGPQHF. DNA for the CDR3: TGTGCCAGCAGTTTAGGACAGGGGCTTCAAGGGCCCCAGCATTTT.

V gene TRBV4-2 combines with J gene TRBJ1-1; TRBD1 agrees at 9 bases. Unmatched junction bases numbered 8, after V lost 4 bases and J lost 5 bases. CDR3 length: 15 residues. The germline V gene encodes CDR1 LGHNA and CDR2 YNFKEQ. CDR3: CASSPGDREVTEAFF. CDR3 sequence (DNA): TGTGCCAGCAGCCCTGGGGACAGGGAGGTGACTGAAGCTTTCTTT.

In this sample, this clone turned up once. The chain links TRBV3-1 (or the pseudogene TRBV3-2) to TRBJ2-5; TRBD1 is a possible D gene (6 bases). Trimming took off 2 bases at V and 4 bases at J, with 11 bases between the two ends. Germline CDR1 reads LGHDT; CDR2 reads YNNKEL (reference sequence). The length of the CDR3 is 14 residues. Written as DNA, the CDR3 is TGTGCCAGCAGCCAATCAAGAGGGGGAGAGACCCAGTACTTC. Its translation: CASSQSRGGETQYF.

This clone appeared once. The rearrangement links TRBV5-1 to TRBJ2-3; a possible D gene is TRBD2 (6 bases). Germline-derived CDR1 and CDR2 are SGHRS and YFSETQ. This CDR3 has 15 amino acids. Trimming cost V 4 bases and J 0 bases, with 12 bases left between them. CDR3 nucleotides: TGCGCCAGCAGCCGAACGGGGGAAAGCACAGATACGCAGTATTTT. This sequence encodes CASSRTGESTDTQYF.

This chain links TRBV5-1 with TRBJ1-6, with D perhaps matching TRBD1 (6 bases). This CDR3 has 14 residues. Trimming removed 4 bases at V and 6 bases at J, with 11 bases between. Germline V gene lookup returns CDR1 SGHRS and CDR2 YFSETQ. The CDR3 DNA sequence: TGCGCCAGCAGCCTGGGACAACCTAATTCACCCCTCCACTTT. It translates to CASSLGQPNSPLHF. The full variable domain, completed using reference TRBV5-1 and TRBJ1-6, is KAGVTQTPRYLIKTRGQQVTLSCSPISGHRSVSWYQQTPGQGLQFLFEYFSETQRNKGNFPGRFSGRQFSNSRSEMNVSTLELGDSALYLCASSLGQPNSPLHFGNGTRLTVT.

The chain couples TRBV19 to TRBJ2-2, with D maybe TRBD2 (6 bases). This CDR3 has 15 amino acids. Germline V gene sequence: CDR1 LNHDA, CDR2 SQIVND (reference sequence). V lost 6 bases to trimming and J lost 6 bases, with 17 bases between them. CDR3 nucleotide sequence: TGTGCCAGTAGATGGAACGGGAGAGGGCCCGGGGAGCTGTTTTTT. Its translation is CASRWNGRGPGELFF.

V is TRBV6-5 and J is TRBJ2-4; perhaps TRBD1 as D (6 bases). Trimming removed 7 bases from V and 8 bases from J, with 15 bases in between. This CDR3 is 13 amino acids long. From germline, CDR1 is MNHEY and CDR2 SVGAGI. CDR3 bases: TGTGCCAGCACTACGGGACCAGGGGACATTCAGTACTTC. Translated: CASTTGPGDIQYF.

This clone was counted between two and nine times. V and J are TRBV19 and TRBJ1-5; TRBD1 matches at 9 bases. After removal of 4 bases from V and 9 bases from J, the junction contained 7 bases not matched to a gene. Germline V gene data show CDR1 as LNHDA and CDR2 as SQIVND (reference sequence). The CDR3 runs 14 residues. The DNA of the CDR3 is TGTGCCAGTAGTACCGCGGACAGGGGAAGGCCCCAGCATTTT. This codes for CASSTADRGRPQHF.

This clone was observed a single time. This chain joins TRBV18 and TRBJ2-7; possibly TRBD1 for D (6 bases). Germline V gene data show CDR1 as KGHSH and CDR2 as LQKENI. The length of the CDR3 is 14 residues. V was pared by 4 bases and J by 0 bases, with 10 bases between. Written as DNA, the CDR3 is TGTGCCAGCTCACTCCAGGGGACCTCCTACGAGCAGTACGTC. This codes for CASSLQGTSYEQYV.

The rearrangement joins TRBV7-6 to TRBJ2-6; 10 bases are shared with TRBD1. J gave up 4 bases and V 5 bases, and 5 bases lay outside the gene matches. The CDR3 loop spans 16 amino acids. Germline CDR1 and CDR2: SGHVS and FNYEAQ. The CDR3 DNA reads TGTGCCAGCAGCCCGGGACAGGGGAGCGGGGCCAACGTCCTGACTTTC. This sequence encodes CASSPGQGSGANVLTF.

This chain joins TRBV6-1 and TRBJ1-6, with D maybe TRBD1 (5 bases). This CDR3 is 14 amino acids long. The V end was cut by 0 bases, the J end by 18 bases, with 18 bases between. Germline CDR1 and CDR2: MNHNS and SASEGT. The CDR3 is CASSEADASRAPHF. Here the CDR3 DNA reads TGTGCCAGCAGTGAAGCCGACGCCTCCAGGGCCCCCCACTTT.

The chain uses TRBV9 and TRBJ1-2; D is possibly TRBD1 (6 bases). The CDR3 runs 16 residues. Germline V gene lookup returns CDR1 SGDLS and CDR2 YYNGEE. V was cut by 1 base and J by 0 bases, with 13 bases left in between. The CDR3 region is CASSVSQGRANYGYTF. The DNA for the CDR3 is TGTGCCAGCAGCGTATCCCAGGGGCGAGCTAACTATGGCTACACCTTC. Supplemented by reference TRBV9 and TRBJ1-2, the full variable domain reads DSGVTQTPKHLITATGQRVTLRCSPRSGDLSVYWYQQSLDQGLQFLIQYYNGEERAKGNILERFSAQQFPDLHSELNLSSLELGDSALYFCASSVSQGRANYGYTFGSGTRLTVV.

CDR3 protein: CASSGRRRAKNIQYF. In nucleotides, the CDR3 is TGTGCCAGCAGCGGGCGGAGGAGGGCCAAAAACATTCAGTACTTC. V gene TRBV6-5 combines with J gene TRBJ2-4; D might be TRBD2 (5 bases). Germline assignment: CDR1 MNHEY and CDR2 SVGAGI. V was trimmed by 6 bases and J by 1 base, leaving 13 bases between them. CDR3 length: 15 residues.

This clone was seen a handful of times. The chain joins TRBV7-3 to TRBJ1-1; possible D gene TRBD1, 5 bases. V lost 3 bases to trimming and J lost 1 base, with 12 bases between them. CDR3 length: 15 residues. The germline V gene encodes CDR1 SGHTA and CDR2 FQGTGA. DNA for the CDR3: TGTGCCAGCAGCTTTTTCAGGGTAGAGAACACTGAAGCTTTCTTT. Translation gives CASSFFRVENTEAFF.

The genes are TRBV30 and TRBJ1-2; D ambiguous. The germline V and J ends were trimmed by 0 bases and 1 base, with 6 bases remaining between them. The germline V gene has CDR1 GTSNPN and CDR2 SVGIG (reference sequence). This CDR3 is 13 amino acids long. The DNA of the CDR3 is TGTGCCTGGAGTGTCCAGATTAACTATGGCTACACCTTC. Its protein is CAWSVQINYGYTF.

The chain is built from TRBV2 and TRBJ2-4; weak D call: TRBD1 (5 bases). There are 10 residues in the CDR3. V was shortened by 8 bases and J by 12 bases, with 11 bases between the two germline ends. The V gene's germline CDR1 is SNHLY and CDR2 FYNNEI. The CDR3 sequence: CASEDSGQYF. CDR3 coding DNA: TGTGCCAGCGAAGACAGTGGTCAGTACTTC.

The chain recombines TRBV7-9 with TRBJ1-1; no definite D call. V was shortened by 5 bases and J by 2 bases, with 15 bases between the two germline ends. The CDR3 runs to 15 residues. Per the germline V gene, CDR1 is SEHNR and CDR2 is FQNEAQ (reference sequence). This CDR3 reads CASSKPQAGNTEAFF. As DNA, the CDR3 is TGTGCCAGCAGCAAACCCCAGGCGGGAAACACTGAAGCTTTCTTT. Full variable domain (missing parts from reference TRBV7-9 and TRBJ1-1): DTGVSQNPRHKITKRGQNVTFRCDPISEHNRLYWYRQTLGQGPEFLTYFQNEAQLEKSRLLSDRFSAERPKGSFSTLEIQRTEQGDSAMYLCASSKPQAGNTEAFFGQGTRLTVV.

This chain uses TRBV27 with TRBJ1-1; perhaps TRBD1 as D (6 bases). V was trimmed by 5 bases and J by 3 bases, leaving 10 bases between them. The germline gives CDR1 MNHEY, CDR2 SMNVEV (reference sequence). The CDR3 has 13 amino acids. DNA for the CDR3: TGTGCCAGCAGTATCCGACAGGACACTGAAGCTTTCTTT. Translated, it gives CASSIRQDTEAFF.

This clone was detected only once. V is TRBV2 and J is TRBJ2-1; the match to TRBD2 covers 12 bases. The CDR3 runs to 21 residues. Germline V gene lookup returns CDR1 SNHLY and CDR2 FYNNEI. J lost 0 bases, V lost 3 bases, and 15 bases had no gene match. Written as DNA, the CDR3 is TGTGCCAGCAGTGAGACTAGCGGGGGCCCGACCCACTTGAGCTCCTACAATGAGCAGTTCTTC. Its protein is CASSETSGGPTHLSSYNEQFF.

V and J are TRBV19 and TRBJ1-3; weak D call: TRBD1 (5 bases). V lost 3 bases and J lost 0, with 15 bases in between. CDR1 LNHDA and CDR2 SQIVND come from the germline V gene (reference sequence). This CDR3 comprises 17 residues. DNA for the CDR3: TGTGCCAGTAGTATGGCTTTTAAGGGGATCTCTGGAAACACCATATATTTT. Translation gives CASSMAFKGISGNTIYF.

A few counts support this clone. The chain uses TRBV3-1 (or the pseudogene TRBV3-2) and TRBJ1-1; 8 positions agree with TRBD1. Losses at the gene ends were 3 bases for V and 1 base for J; bases not matched to a gene: 4. The CDR3 totals 15 residues. CDR1 and CDR2 from the germline V gene are LGHDT and YNNKEL (reference sequence). The chain's CDR3 is CASSQRGTGNTEAFF. In nucleotides, the CDR3 is TGTGCCAGCAGCCAGAGGGGGACAGGGAACACTGAAGCTTTCTTT.

The rearrangement links TRBV10-3 to TRBJ2-3; 7 bases are shared with TRBD2. The CDR3 is 18 amino acids. J lost 0 bases, V lost 0 bases, and 9 bases had no gene match. Germline V gene lookup returns CDR1 ENHRY and CDR2 SYGVKD. This CDR3 is CAISESGRASGSTDTQYF. CDR3 nucleotides: TGTGCCATCAGTGAGTCAGGACGGGCTAGCGGTAGCACAGATACGCAGTATTTT.

The chain uses TRBV9 and TRBJ1-1; possible D gene TRBD1, 6 bases. Germline CDR1 reads SGDLS; CDR2 reads YYNGEE. Trimming stripped 1 base from V and 7 bases from J, with 14 bases between. The CDR3 is 14 residues long. CDR3 in amino acids: CASSVPGQSYEAFF. DNA for the CDR3: TGTGCCAGCAGCGTACCCGGACAGTCATATGAAGCTTTCTTT. The full variable domain, rest sourced from reference TRBV9 and TRBJ1-1, is DSGVTQTPKHLITATGQRVTLRCSPRSGDLSVYWYQQSLDQGLQFLIQYYNGEERAKGNILERFSAQQFPDLHSELNLSSLELGDSALYFCASSVPGQSYEAFFGQGTRLTVV.

This chain joins TRBV7-3 and TRBJ2-1; tentatively, D is TRBD2 (5 bases). Germline lookup yields CDR1 SGHTA and CDR2 FQGTGA. This CDR3 has 15 amino acids. The V and J ends lost 2 bases and 4 bases respectively, with 12 bases between them. CDR3 protein: CASSLVSGAYNEQFF. The CDR3 DNA sequence: TGTGCCAGCAGCTTAGTGAGCGGAGCATACAATGAGCAGTTCTTC. Supplemented by reference TRBV7-3 and TRBJ2-1, the full variable domain reads GAGVSQTPSNKVTEKGKYVELRCDPISGHTALYWYRQSLGQGPEFLIYFQGTGAADDSGLPNDRFFAVRPEGSVSTLKIQRTERGDSAVYLCASSLVSGAYNEQFFGPGTRLTVL.

The chain has TRBV7-9 and TRBJ2-3; unclear D gene. This CDR3 is built from 14 residues. Trimming pared 7 bases from V and 2 bases from J, leaving 13 bases between. The germline CDR1 and CDR2 sequences are SEHNR and FQNEAQ (reference sequence). DNA of the CDR3: TGTGCCAGCACCCTTTTAACGGTCACAGATACGCAGTATTTT. Encoded protein: CASTLLTVTDTQYF.

The chain uses TRBV28 and TRBJ1-1, with TRBD1 matching 9 bases. This CDR3 contains 13 residues. CDR1 is MDHEN, CDR2 SYDVKM, per germline. The J segment lost 10 bases and the V segment lost 4 bases, leaving 7 bases of the junction unmatched. The CDR3 loop is CASSSGQGLLAFF. The DNA for the CDR3 is TGTGCCAGCAGTTCGGGACAGGGCCTCTTAGCTTTCTTT.

The V gene is TRBV2, the J gene TRBJ1-1; D ambiguous. V lost 6 bases and J lost 0, with 11 bases in between. This CDR3 is 14 amino acids long. Germline CDR1 reads SNHLY; CDR2 reads FYNNEI. The CDR3 DNA follows: TGTGCCAGCAGAGAAACCACTTTGAACACTGAAGCTTTCTTT. This gives the protein CASRETTLNTEAFF.